A selection of T cell receptor beta chains follows, all from one sample in a study of CD8+ T cells in alopecia areata. Produced via immunoSEQ multiplex PCR; TCRdb's table is partial and in-frame only. The sample lists around 200,000 clones, 50% to 65% seen once, with 11% in the top ten. This material consisted of CD8+ T cells sorted from blood, taken at week 24, from a patient treated with tofacitinib. The receptors come from a human donor with alopecia areata. Each CDR3 is given with its conserved first and last residue. D genes are given only for firm matches. Size is omitted from some rows. Given values are once, few, many or a class for expanded clones.

D gene	V gene	J gene	clone size	CDR3 protein	CDR3 DNA
.	TRBV29-1	TRBJ1-1	.	CSVGSGPEAFF	TGCAGCGTTGGTTCCGGCCCGGAAGCTTTCTTT
.	TRBV7-9	TRBJ2-1	.	CASSLEGDLNNEQFF	TGTGCCAGCAGCTTAGAAGGGGACCTCAACAATGAGCAGTTCTTC
.	TRBV10-3	TRBJ2-5	.	CAISEDGQETQYF	TGTGCCATCAGTGAAGATGGACAAGAGACCCAGTACTTC
TRBD1	TRBV7-6	TRBJ1-6	.	CASSSRQGEPLHF	TGTGCCAGCAGCTCGAGACAGGGCGAACCCCTCCACTTT
.	TRBV5-1	TRBJ1-3	.	CASSVTEGNTIYF	TGCGCCAGCAGCGTGACAGAAGGAAACACCATATATTTT
.	TRBV5-1	TRBJ2-3	.	CASSPYRDLRTDTQYF	TGCGCCAGCAGCCCCTATCGGGACCTAAGGACAGATACGCAGTATTTT
TRBD1	TRBV7-6	TRBJ2-5	once	CASSSDREETQYF	TGTGCCAGCAGCTCCGACAGGGAAGAGACCCAGTACTTC
TRBD1	TRBV19	TRBJ1-1	.	CASIGRQGKDTEAFF	TGTGCCAGTATCGGAAGACAGGGGAAGGACACTGAAGCTTTCTTT
.	TRBV5-1	TRBJ2-7	.	CASSLSRAYEQYF	TGCGCCAGCAGCTTGTCCAGGGCCTACGAGCAGTACTTC
.	TRBV7-2	TRBJ2-1	few	CASSQGRLENEQFF	TGTGCCAGCAGTCAGGGTCGCCTGGAGAATGAGCAGTTCTTC
.	TRBV29-1	TRBJ2-7	.	CSVTYGYEQYF	TGCAGCGTAACATACGGGTACGAGCAGTACTTC
TRBD1	TRBV19	TRBJ1-1	.	CASSVTARTGDTEAFF	TGTGCCAGTAGTGTTACAGCCAGAACAGGGGACACTGAAGCTTTCTTT
TRBD1	TRBV25-1	TRBJ2-2	.	CASTRSGQGKGGELFF	TGTGCCAGCACACGCTCGGGACAGGGAAAGGGCGGGGAGCTGTTTTTT
.	TRBV18	TRBJ1-5	.	CASSRGEDQPQHF	TGTGCCAGCTCCCGTGGGGAAGATCAGCCCCAGCATTTT
TRBD1	TRBV27	TRBJ1-2	once	CATRPLGQTNGYTF	TGTGCCACCCGCCCCCTGGGACAGACTAATGGCTACACCTTC
TRBD2	TRBV5-1	TRBJ2-7	.	CASRPTPASGSSYEQYF	TGCGCCAGCAGACCCACACCCGCTAGCGGTAGTTCCTACGAGCAGTACTTC
.	TRBV29-1	TRBJ1-2	.	CSVEGAGEGYTF	TGCAGCGTTGAAGGGGCAGGGGAAGGCTACACCTTC
.	TRBV15	TRBJ2-7	.	CATSRDFSDEQYF	TGTGCCACCAGCAGAGATTTTAGTGACGAGCAGTACTTC
.	TRBV29-1	TRBJ2-2	.	CSALGGELFF	TGCAGCGCCTTGGGGGGGGAGCTGTTTTTT
.	TRBV30	TRBJ2-2	.	CAWSWGTGELFF	TGTGCCTGGAGTTGGGGGACCGGGGAGCTGTTTTTT
.	TRBV13	TRBJ2-7	.	CASSLLGKGYEQYF	TGTGCCAGCAGTTTATTAGGGAAAGGCTACGAGCAGTACTTC
TRBD1	TRBV13	TRBJ2-3	few	CASNRGQVTDTQYF	TGTGCCAGCAACAGGGGGCAGGTCACAGATACGCAGTATTTT
.	TRBV5-6	TRBJ1-1	.	CASSQGGATEAFF	TGTGCCAGCAGCCAAGGGGGGGCCACTGAAGCTTTCTTT
.	TRBV4-3	TRBJ1-5	once	CASSQDLGAGKPQHF	TGCGCCAGCAGCCAAGACCTTGGGGCGGGTAAGCCCCAGCATTTT